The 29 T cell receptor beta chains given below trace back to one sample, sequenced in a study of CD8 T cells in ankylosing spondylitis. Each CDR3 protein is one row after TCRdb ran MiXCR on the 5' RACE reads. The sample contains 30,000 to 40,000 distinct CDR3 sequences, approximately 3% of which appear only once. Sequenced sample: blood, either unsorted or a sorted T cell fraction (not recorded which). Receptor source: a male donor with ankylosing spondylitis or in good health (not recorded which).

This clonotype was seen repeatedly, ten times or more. The CDR3 DNA reads as TGTGCCAGCAGCATCGCTAGCGGGAGAGAGGGTACGCAGTATTTT. This sequence encodes CASSIASGREGTQYF. This chain joins TRBV9 and TRBJ2-3, with 10 bases aligning to TRBD2. The CDR3 consists of 15 residues. Trimming cost V 4 bases and J 8 bases; bases outside gene matches: 10. The germline CDR1 and CDR2 sequences are SGDLS and YYNGEE.

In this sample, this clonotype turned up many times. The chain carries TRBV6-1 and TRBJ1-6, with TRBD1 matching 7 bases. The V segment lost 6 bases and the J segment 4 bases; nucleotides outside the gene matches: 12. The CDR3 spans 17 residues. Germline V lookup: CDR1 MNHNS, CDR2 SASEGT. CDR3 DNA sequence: TGTGCCAGCAGGGTTTACCAAGGGACAGCTTATAATTCACCCCTCCACTTT. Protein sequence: CASRVYQGTAYNSPLHF.

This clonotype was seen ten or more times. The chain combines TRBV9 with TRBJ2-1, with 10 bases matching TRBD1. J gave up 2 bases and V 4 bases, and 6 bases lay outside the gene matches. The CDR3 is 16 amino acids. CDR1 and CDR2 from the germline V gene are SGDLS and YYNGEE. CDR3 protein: CASSPPGQGPYNEQFF. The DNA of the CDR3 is TGTGCCAGCAGCCCCCCGGGACAGGGGCCCTACAATGAGCAGTTCTTC.

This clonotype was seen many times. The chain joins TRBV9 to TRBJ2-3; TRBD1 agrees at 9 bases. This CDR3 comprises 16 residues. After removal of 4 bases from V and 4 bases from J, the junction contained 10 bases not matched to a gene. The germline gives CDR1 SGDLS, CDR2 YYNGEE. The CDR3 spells CASSSRGDRVADTQYF. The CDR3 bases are TGTGCCAGCAGCTCTAGAGGGGACAGGGTGGCAGATACGCAGTATTTT.

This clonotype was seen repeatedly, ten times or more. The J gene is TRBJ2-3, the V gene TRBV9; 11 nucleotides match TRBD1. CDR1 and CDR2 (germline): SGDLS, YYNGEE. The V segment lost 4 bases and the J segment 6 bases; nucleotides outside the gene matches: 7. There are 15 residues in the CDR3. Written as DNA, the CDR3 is TGTGCCAGCAGCCGGGACAGGGGGGGCCCCGATACGCAGTATTTT. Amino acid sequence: CASSRDRGGPDTQYF.

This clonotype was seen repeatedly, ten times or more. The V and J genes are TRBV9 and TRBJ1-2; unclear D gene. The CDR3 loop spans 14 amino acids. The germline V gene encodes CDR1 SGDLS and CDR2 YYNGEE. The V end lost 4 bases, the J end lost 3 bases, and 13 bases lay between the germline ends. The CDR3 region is CASSPRGRDYGYTF. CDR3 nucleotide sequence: TGTGCCAGCAGCCCCCGAGGGCGGGACTATGGCTACACCTTC. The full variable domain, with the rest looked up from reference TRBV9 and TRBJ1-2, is DSGVTQTPKHLITATGQRVTLRCSPRSGDLSVYWYQQSLDQGLQFLIQYYNGEERAKGNILERFSAQQFPDLHSELNLSSLELGDSALYFCASSPRGRDYGYTFGSGTRLTVV.

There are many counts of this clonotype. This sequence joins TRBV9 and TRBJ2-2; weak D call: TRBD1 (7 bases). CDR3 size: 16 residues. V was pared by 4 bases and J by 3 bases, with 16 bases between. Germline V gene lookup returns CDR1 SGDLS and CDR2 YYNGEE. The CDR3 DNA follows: TGTGCCAGCAGCCCAGACCCCAGGGGGGACACCGGGGAGCTGTTTTTT. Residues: CASSPDPRGDTGELFF.

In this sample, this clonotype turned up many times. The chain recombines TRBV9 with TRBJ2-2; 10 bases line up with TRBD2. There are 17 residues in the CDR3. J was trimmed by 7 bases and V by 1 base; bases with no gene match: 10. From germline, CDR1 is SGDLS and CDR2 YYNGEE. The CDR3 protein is CASSVQAGGAIGGELFF. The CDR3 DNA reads TGTGCCAGCAGCGTACAAGCGGGGGGGGCTATCGGCGGGGAGCTGTTTTTT.

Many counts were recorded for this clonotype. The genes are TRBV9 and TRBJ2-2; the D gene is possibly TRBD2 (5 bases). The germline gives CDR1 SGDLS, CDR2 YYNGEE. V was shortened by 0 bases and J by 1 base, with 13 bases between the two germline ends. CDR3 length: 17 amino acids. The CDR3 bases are TGTGCCAGCAGCGTAGAGTTGCGGGTTAGGAACACCGGGGAGCTGTTTTTT. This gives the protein CASSVELRVRNTGELFF. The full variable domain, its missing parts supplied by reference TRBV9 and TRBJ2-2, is DSGVTQTPKHLITATGQRVTLRCSPRSGDLSVYWYQQSLDQGLQFLIQYYNGEERAKGNILERFSAQQFPDLHSELNLSSLELGDSALYFCASSVELRVRNTGELFFGEGSRLTVL.

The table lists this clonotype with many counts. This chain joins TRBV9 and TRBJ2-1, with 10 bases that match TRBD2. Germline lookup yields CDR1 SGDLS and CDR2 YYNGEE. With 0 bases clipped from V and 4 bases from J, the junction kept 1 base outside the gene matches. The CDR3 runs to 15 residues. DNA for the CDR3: TGTGCCAGCAGCGTAGAGACTAGCGGGTACAATGAGCAGTTCTTC. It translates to CASSVETSGYNEQFF.

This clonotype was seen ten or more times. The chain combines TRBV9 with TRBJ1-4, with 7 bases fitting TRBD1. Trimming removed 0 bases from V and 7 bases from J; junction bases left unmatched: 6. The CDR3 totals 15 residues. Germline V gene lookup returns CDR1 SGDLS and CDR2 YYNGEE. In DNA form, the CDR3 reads TGTGCCAGCAGCGTAGCGGCAGGGGGAGGTGAAAAACTGTTTTTT. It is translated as CASSVAAGGGEKLFF.

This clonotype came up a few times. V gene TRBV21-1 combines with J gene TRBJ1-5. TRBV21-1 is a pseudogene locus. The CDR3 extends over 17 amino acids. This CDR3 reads CASSKIVGGRGGQPQHF. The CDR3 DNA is TGTGCCAGCAGCAAAATTGTAGGCGGGAGGGGTGGTCAGCCCCAGCATTTT.

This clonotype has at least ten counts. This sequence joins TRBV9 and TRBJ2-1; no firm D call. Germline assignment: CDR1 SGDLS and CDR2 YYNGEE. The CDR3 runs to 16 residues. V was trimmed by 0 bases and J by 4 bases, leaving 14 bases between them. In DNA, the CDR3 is TGTGCCAGCAGCGTAGGTCCTGGGCGTCAGTACAATGAGCAGTTCTTC. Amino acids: CASSVGPGRQYNEQFF.

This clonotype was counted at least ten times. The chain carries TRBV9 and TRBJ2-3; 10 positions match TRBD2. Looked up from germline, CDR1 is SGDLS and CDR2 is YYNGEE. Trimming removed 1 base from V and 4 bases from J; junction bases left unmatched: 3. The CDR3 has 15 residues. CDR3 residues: CASSVPSGGADTQYF. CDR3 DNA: TGTGCCAGCAGCGTACCTAGCGGGGGCGCAGATACGCAGTATTTT. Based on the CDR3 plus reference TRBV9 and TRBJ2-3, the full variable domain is DSGVTQTPKHLITATGQRVTLRCSPRSGDLSVYWYQQSLDQGLQFLIQYYNGEERAKGNILERFSAQQFPDLHSELNLSSLELGDSALYFCASSVPSGGADTQYFGPGTRLTVL.

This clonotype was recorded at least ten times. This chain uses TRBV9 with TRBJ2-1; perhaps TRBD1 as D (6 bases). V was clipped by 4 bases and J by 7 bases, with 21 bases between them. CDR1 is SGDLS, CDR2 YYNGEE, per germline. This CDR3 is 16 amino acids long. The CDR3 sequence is CASSRAGEGVRNEQFF. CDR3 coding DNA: TGTGCCAGCAGCAGAGCAGGGGAAGGCGTGAGGAATGAGCAGTTCTTC.

The CDR3 DNA follows: TGTGCCAGCAGCGTAGACGGGAGAGGAACAGATACGCAGTATTTT. Its protein is CASSVDGRGTDTQYF. The gene calls are TRBV9 and TRBJ2-3; perhaps TRBD2 as D (6 bases). The V gene's germline CDR1 is SGDLS and CDR2 YYNGEE. The CDR3 totals 15 residues. The V end was cut by 0 bases, the J end by 3 bases, with 11 bases between.

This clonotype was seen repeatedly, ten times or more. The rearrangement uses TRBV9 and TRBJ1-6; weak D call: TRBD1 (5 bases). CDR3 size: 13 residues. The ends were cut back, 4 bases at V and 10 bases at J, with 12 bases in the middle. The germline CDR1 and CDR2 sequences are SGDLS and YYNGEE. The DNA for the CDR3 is TGTGCCAGCAGCCCAGTGGCAGGGTCACCCCTCCACTTT. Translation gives CASSPVAGSPLHF.

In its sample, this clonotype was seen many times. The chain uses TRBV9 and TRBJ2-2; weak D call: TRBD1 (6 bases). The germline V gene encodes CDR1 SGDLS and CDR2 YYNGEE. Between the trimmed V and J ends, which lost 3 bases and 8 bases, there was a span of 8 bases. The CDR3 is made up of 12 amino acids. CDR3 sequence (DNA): TGTGCCAGCAGCGCCGGACAGGGGGAGCTGTTTTTT. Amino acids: CASSAGQGELFF.

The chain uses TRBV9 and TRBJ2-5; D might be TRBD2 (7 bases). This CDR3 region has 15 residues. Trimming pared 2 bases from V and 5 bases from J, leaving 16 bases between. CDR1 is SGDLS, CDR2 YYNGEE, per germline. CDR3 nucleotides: TGTGCCAGCAGCGTGGTGGGGGGGGCGCCGGAGACCCAGTACTTC. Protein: CASSVVGGAPETQYF.

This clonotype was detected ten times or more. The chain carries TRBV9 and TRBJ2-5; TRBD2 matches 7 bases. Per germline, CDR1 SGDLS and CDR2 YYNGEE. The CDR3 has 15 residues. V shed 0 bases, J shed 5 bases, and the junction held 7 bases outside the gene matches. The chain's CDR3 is CASSVDSGQFETQYF. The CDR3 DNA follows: TGTGCCAGCAGCGTAGATAGCGGGCAGTTTGAGACCCAGTACTTC. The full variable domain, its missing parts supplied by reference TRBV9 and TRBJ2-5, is DSGVTQTPKHLITATGQRVTLRCSPRSGDLSVYWYQQSLDQGLQFLIQYYNGEERAKGNILERFSAQQFPDLHSELNLSSLELGDSALYFCASSVDSGQFETQYFGPGTRLLVL.

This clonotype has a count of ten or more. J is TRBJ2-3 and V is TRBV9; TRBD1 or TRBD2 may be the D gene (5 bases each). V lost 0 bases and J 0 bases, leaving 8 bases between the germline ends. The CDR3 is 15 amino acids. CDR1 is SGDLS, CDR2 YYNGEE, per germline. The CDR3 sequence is CASSVGGDSTDTQYF. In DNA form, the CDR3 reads TGTGCCAGCAGCGTAGGAGGGGACAGCACAGATACGCAGTATTTT.

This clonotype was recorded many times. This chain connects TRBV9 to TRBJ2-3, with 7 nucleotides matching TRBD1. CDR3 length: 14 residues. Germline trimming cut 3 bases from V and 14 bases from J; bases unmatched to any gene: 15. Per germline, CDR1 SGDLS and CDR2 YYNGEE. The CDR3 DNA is TGTGCCAGCAGCGCGGAACCGGGACAGAATTCTCCGTATTTT. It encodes CASSAEPGQNSPYF.

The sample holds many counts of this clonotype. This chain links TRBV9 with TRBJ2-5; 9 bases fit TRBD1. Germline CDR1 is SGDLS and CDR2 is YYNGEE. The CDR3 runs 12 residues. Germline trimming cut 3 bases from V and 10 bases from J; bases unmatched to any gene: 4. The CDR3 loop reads CASSGTDRGQYF. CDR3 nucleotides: TGTGCCAGCAGCGGGACGGACAGGGGCCAGTACTTC.

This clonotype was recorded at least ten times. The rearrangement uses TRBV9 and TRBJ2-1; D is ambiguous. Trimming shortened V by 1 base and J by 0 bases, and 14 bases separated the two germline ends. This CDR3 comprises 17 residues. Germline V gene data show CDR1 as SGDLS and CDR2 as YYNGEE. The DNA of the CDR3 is TGTGCCAGCAGCGTAAGTCTCGGGTCTTCCTCCTACAATGAGCAGTTCTTC. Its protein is CASSVSLGSSSYNEQFF.

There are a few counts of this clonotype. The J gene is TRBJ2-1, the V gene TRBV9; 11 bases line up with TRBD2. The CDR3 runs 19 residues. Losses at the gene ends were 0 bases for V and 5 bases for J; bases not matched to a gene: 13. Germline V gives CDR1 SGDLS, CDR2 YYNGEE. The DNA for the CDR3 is TGTGCCAGCAGCGTAGCTATCGGCACTAGCGGGAGCTTGAACAATGAGCAGTTCTTC. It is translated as CASSVAIGTSGSLNNEQFF.

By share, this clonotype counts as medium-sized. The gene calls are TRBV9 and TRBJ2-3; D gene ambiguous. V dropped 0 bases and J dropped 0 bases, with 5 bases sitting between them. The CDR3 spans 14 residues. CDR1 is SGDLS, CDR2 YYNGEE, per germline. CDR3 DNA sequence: TGTGCCAGCAGCGTAGACCCGAGCACAGATACGCAGTATTTT. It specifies CASSVDPSTDTQYF.

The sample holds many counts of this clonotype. CDR3 DNA: TGTGCCAGCAGCTGGGACAGGGGGCTTTCTGGGGCCAACGTCCTGACTTTC. Protein: CASSWDRGLSGANVLTF. The chain combines TRBV9 with TRBJ2-6, with 12 positions matching TRBD1. Losses at the gene ends were 4 bases for V and 1 base for J; bases not matched to a gene: 3. Germline values: CDR1 SGDLS, CDR2 YYNGEE. The CDR3 has 17 amino acids.

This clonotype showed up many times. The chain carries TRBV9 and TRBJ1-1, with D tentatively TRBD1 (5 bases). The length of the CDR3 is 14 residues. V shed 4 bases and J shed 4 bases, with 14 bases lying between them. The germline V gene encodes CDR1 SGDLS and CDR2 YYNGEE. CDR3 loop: CASSLRVGATEAFF. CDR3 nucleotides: TGTGCCAGCAGCTTAAGGGTAGGGGCCACTGAAGCTTTCTTT. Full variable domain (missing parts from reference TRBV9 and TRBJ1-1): DSGVTQTPKHLITATGQRVTLRCSPRSGDLSVYWYQQSLDQGLQFLIQYYNGEERAKGNILERFSAQQFPDLHSELNLSSLELGDSALYFCASSLRVGATEAFFGQGTRLTVV.

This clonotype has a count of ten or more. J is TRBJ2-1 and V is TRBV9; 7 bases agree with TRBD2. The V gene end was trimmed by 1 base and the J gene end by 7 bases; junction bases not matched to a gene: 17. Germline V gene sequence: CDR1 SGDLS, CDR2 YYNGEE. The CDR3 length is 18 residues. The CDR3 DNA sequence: TGTGCCAGCAGCGTAAACTTGGCTAGCGGACTTGGGGGGAATGAGCAGTTCTTC. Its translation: CASSVNLASGLGGNEQFF.